The 22 T cell receptor beta chains listed next were all sequenced from one sample in a study of blood T cell repertoires in COVID-19. TCRdb keeps only in-frame clones here, not all; method: immunoSEQ multiplex PCR. The sample lists approximately 440,000 clones; less than 95% were seen once. Source material: PBMCs or T cells enriched from blood (not recorded which). The receptors here all came from a man in his late teens or twenties who had recovered from COVID-19.

This chain connects TRBV29-1 to TRBJ1-1, with 10 nucleotides matching TRBD1. Unmatched junction bases numbered 6, after V lost 4 bases and J lost 1 base. This CDR3 region has 15 residues. CDR1 and CDR2 from the germline V gene are SQVTM and ANQGSEA. CDR3 coding DNA: TGCAGCGTTGCGACAGGGGGCTCGGGGAACACTGAAGCTTTCTTT. Residues: CSVATGGSGNTEAFF.

The chain combines TRBV28 with TRBJ2-3; 10 bases agree with TRBD2. The V gene end was trimmed by 6 bases and the J gene end by 1 base; junction bases not matched to a gene: 1. Germline CDR1 and CDR2: MDHEN and SYDVKM. The CDR3 is 14 residues long. For the CDR3, the DNA is TGTGCCAGCAGACTAGCGGGGCGCACAGATACGCAGTATTTT. This codes for CASRLAGRTDTQYF.

The gene calls are TRBV3-1 (or the pseudogene TRBV3-2) and TRBJ1-2; 7 positions match TRBD1. CDR1 and CDR2 from the germline V gene are LGHDT and YNNKEL (reference sequence). V lost 4 bases, J lost 4 bases, and 3 bases stayed unmatched. This CDR3 is built from 13 residues. CDR3 in amino acids: CASSRGQFYGYTF. Written as DNA, the CDR3 is TGTGCCAGCAGCCGGGGACAGTTCTATGGCTACACCTTC.

The gene calls are TRBV15 and TRBJ1-2, with D unclear. This CDR3 has 16 residues. The germline V gene has CDR1 LNHNV and CDR2 YYDKDF (reference sequence). Trimming removed 0 bases at V and 2 bases at J, with 13 bases between. The CDR3 reads CATSRDVASRNYGYTF. The CDR3 bases are TGTGCCACCAGCAGAGATGTCGCGAGTCGAAACTATGGCTACACCTTC.

The V call is TRBV7-2, the J call TRBJ2-5; 10 bases fit TRBD2. The CDR3 has 16 amino acids. Per the germline V gene, CDR1 is SGHTA and CDR2 is FQGNSA. V shed 0 bases and J 5 bases; nucleotides not matched to a gene: 6. CDR3 in DNA: TGTGCCAGCAGCTTAGCGATTCTAGCGGGAGTGGAGACCCAGTACTTC. Translated, it gives CASSLAILAGVETQYF.

This CDR3 is CASSSGASGRLLEGELFF. The CDR3 DNA sequence: TGTGCCAGCAGCTCTGGGGCTAGCGGGAGACTTTTAGAGGGGGAGCTGTTTTTT. The chain is built from TRBV11-2 and TRBJ2-2, with TRBD2 matching 10 bases. The trim removed 4 bases at V and 8 bases at J, leaving 16 bases unmatched. Germline CDR1 SGHAT, CDR2 FQNNGV. The CDR3 covers 18 residues.

This chain uses TRBV24-1 with TRBJ2-5; 8 nucleotides align to TRBD1. Germline-derived CDR1 and CDR2 are KGHDR and SFDVKD. This CDR3 contains 14 residues. V shed 4 bases, J shed 7 bases, and the junction held 7 bases outside the gene matches. CDR3 sequence reads: CATSDSGQGGTQYF. The CDR3 DNA is TGTGCCACCAGTGACTCCGGACAGGGAGGGACCCAGTACTTC.

This chain uses TRBV27 with TRBJ2-3, with a weak D call TRBD2 (5 bases). Looked up from germline, CDR1 is MNHEY and CDR2 is SMNVEV (reference sequence). There are 14 residues in the CDR3. With 8 bases removed from V and 2 bases from J, the gap between germline ends came to 14 bases. CDR3 sequence: CASHLGRDTDTQYF. Here the CDR3 DNA reads TGTGCCAGCCACCTCGGACGGGACACAGATACGCAGTATTTT.

The chain links TRBV11-2 to TRBJ1-3, with a possible D match to TRBD1 (5 bases). The V end was cut by 4 bases, the J end by 3 bases, with 19 bases between. Germline CDR1 and CDR2: SGHAT and FQNNGV. The CDR3 loop spans 17 amino acids. The CDR3 reads CASSSSREIRVGNTIYF. The CDR3 region has the DNA TGTGCCAGCAGCTCCTCCAGGGAAATAAGGGTTGGAAACACCATATATTTT.

The CDR3 here is CASSLTGLDGYTF. The CDR3 region has the DNA TGTGCCAGCAGTTTAACAGGGCTAGATGGCTACACCTTC. The V and J genes are TRBV27 and TRBJ1-2; D perhaps matches TRBD1 (6 bases). From germline, CDR1 is MNHEY and CDR2 SMNVEV (reference sequence). This CDR3 has 13 residues. V was shortened by 2 bases and J by 6 bases, with 10 bases between the two germline ends.

The chain links TRBV3-1 (or the pseudogene TRBV3-2) to TRBJ2-7; possibly TRBD2 for D (6 bases). Germline V gene lookup returns CDR1 LGHDT and CDR2 YNNKEL (reference sequence). V was pared by 0 bases and J by 0 bases, with 12 bases between. This CDR3 comprises 16 residues. This CDR3 reads CASSQDGSRSSYEQYF. The CDR3, as DNA: TGTGCCAGCAGCCAAGACGGGAGCAGGAGCTCCTACGAGCAGTACTTC.

This clone was seen only once. The gene calls are TRBV9 and TRBJ1-6; 8 positions agree with TRBD1. The CDR3 runs to 15 residues. Germline CDR1 SGDLS, CDR2 YYNGEE. V lost 4 bases, J lost 7 bases, and 7 bases stayed unmatched. CDR3 in amino acids: CASSKGTGRNSPLHF. The CDR3, as DNA: TGTGCCAGCAGCAAAGGGACAGGCAGGAATTCACCCCTCCACTTT.

The count of this clone is one. The gene calls are TRBV11-2 and TRBJ1-1, with a tentative D call TRBD1 (6 bases). Trimming removed 1 base from V and 7 bases from J, with 13 bases in between. The CDR3 extends over 14 amino acids. Germline-derived CDR1 and CDR2 are SGHAT and FQNNGV. The CDR3 sequence: CASSLAGVGIEAFF. In DNA form, the CDR3 reads TGTGCCAGCAGCTTAGCAGGGGTTGGTATTGAAGCTTTCTTT. Drawing the rest from reference TRBV11-2 and TRBJ1-1, the complete variable domain is EAGVAQSPRYKIIEKRQSVAFWCNPISGHATLYWYQQILGQGPKLLIQFQNNGVVDDSQLPKDRFSAERLKGVDSTLKIQPAKLEDSAVYLCASSLAGVGIEAFFGQGTRLTVV.

The chain joins TRBV18 to TRBJ2-5; 11 bases fit TRBD2. This CDR3 comprises 15 residues. Trimming cost V 4 bases and J 3 bases; bases outside gene matches: 4. Per germline, CDR1 KGHSH and CDR2 LQKENI. The CDR3 DNA reads as TGTGCCAGCTCACGGGAGGGACTAGCGGAAGAGACCCAGTACTTC. Its protein product is CASSREGLAEETQYF.

The V and J genes are TRBV6-5 and TRBJ2-5; 12 nucleotides line up with TRBD2. CDR1 is MNHEY and CDR2 is SVGAGI in the germline V gene. The CDR3 sequence is 13 residues long. The ends lost 8 bases at V and 2 bases at J; junction bases unmatched: 0. The CDR3 DNA is TGTGCCAGCCTAGCGGGGGGGCAAGAGACCCAGTACTTC. Its translation is CASLAGGQETQYF.

The chain uses TRBV7-8 and TRBJ1-2, with D uncertain. Germline V gene data show CDR1 as SGHVS and CDR2 as FQNEAQ. Between the trimmed V and J ends, which lost 5 bases and 3 bases, there was a span of 13 bases. There are 14 residues in the CDR3. The CDR3 DNA reads TGTGCCAGCAGCCCATCGGAGGTGGACTATGGCTACACCTTC. It specifies CASSPSEVDYGYTF.

This chain links TRBV28 with TRBJ2-3; TRBD2 aligns across 12 bases. Germline CDR1 reads MDHEN; CDR2 reads SYDVKM. The CDR3 has 16 residues. Unmatched junction bases numbered 7, after V lost 4 bases and J lost 5 bases. CDR3 DNA: TGTGCCAGCAGTTCGCGGACTAGCGGGACCCTAGATACGCAGTATTTT. It encodes CASSSRTSGTLDTQYF.

CDR3 in amino acids: CATSKDRAFSEAFF. CDR3 nucleotides: TGTGCCACCAGCAAGGACAGGGCTTTTTCTGAAGCTTTCTTT. The chain links TRBV15 to TRBJ1-1; 8 bases are shared with TRBD1. CDR1 is LNHNV and CDR2 is YYDKDF in the germline V gene (reference sequence). The trim removed 4 bases at V and 6 bases at J, leaving 7 bases unmatched. CDR3 length equals 14 residues.

This chain links TRBV11-3 with TRBJ2-2, with 8 nucleotides matching TRBD1. V dropped 4 bases and J dropped 0; count of bases not matched to a gene: 4. Germline CDR1 and CDR2: SGHNT and YENEEA. The CDR3 contains 16 residues. As DNA, the CDR3 is TGTGCCAGCAGCTCCCGGACAGGGTCGAACACCGGGGAGCTGTTTTTT. Protein sequence: CASSSRTGSNTGELFF.

As DNA, the CDR3 is TGTGCCAGCAACCCCGCGGGGTCCCGCGAGCAGTACTTC. It is translated as CASNPAGSREQYF. J is TRBJ2-7 and V is TRBV9; tentatively, D is TRBD2 (6 bases). CDR1 SGDLS and CDR2 YYNGEE come from the germline V gene. The length of the CDR3 is 13 residues. Trimming stripped 6 bases from V and 6 bases from J, with 16 bases between.

The J gene is TRBJ1-5, the V gene TRBV27; TRBD1 agrees at 7 bases. Germline V gives CDR1 MNHEY, CDR2 SMNVEV (reference sequence). The CDR3 is 14 amino acids. Trimming cost V 7 bases and J 3 bases; bases outside gene matches: 6. The chain's CDR3 is CASKRDRDNQPQHF. For the CDR3, the DNA is TGTGCCAGCAAACGAGACAGGGACAATCAGCCCCAGCATTTT.

In DNA, the CDR3 is TGTGCCAGCAGCCCGGGACTAGCGGGAACTGGGGCCAACGTCCTGACTTTC. The encoded protein is CASSPGLAGTGANVLTF. V and J are TRBV4-2 and TRBJ2-6, with TRBD2 matching 13 bases. This CDR3 has 17 amino acids. CDR1 and CDR2 (germline): LGHNA, YNFKEQ. With V trimmed by 4 bases and J by 2 bases, 2 bases remained unmatched.